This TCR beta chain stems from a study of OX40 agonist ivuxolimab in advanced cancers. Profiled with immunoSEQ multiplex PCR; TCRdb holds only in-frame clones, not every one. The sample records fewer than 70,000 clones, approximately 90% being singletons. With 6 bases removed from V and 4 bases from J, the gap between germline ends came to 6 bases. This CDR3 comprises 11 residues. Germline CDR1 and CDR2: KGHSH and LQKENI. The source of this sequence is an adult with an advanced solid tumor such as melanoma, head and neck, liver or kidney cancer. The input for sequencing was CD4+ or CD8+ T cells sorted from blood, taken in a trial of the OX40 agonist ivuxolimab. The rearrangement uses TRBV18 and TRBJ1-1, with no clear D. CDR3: CASSPSTEAFF. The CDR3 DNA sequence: TGTGCCAGCTCCCCGTCCACTGAAGCTTTCTTT.